The 16 T cell receptor beta chains below were found in one sample sequenced in a study of technical replicates of blood from a handful of donors. The repertoire was sequenced with immunoSEQ multiplex PCR; TCRdb's copy has only in-frame clones and lacks some. The top ten clones hold approximately 0.4% of a sample with about 79,000 clones, about 91% of them seen once. Sequenced: T cells isolated from PBMCs. All receptors derive from a human donor in good health. Some clones in this sample may be carry-over from other donors' samples.

This rearrangement joins TRBV5-1 to TRBJ1-6; D is possibly TRBD1 (6 bases). V was pared by 6 bases and J by 1 base, with 11 bases between. The CDR3 consists of 15 residues. Germline V gene lookup returns CDR1 SGHRS and CDR2 YFSETQ. The CDR3 region has the DNA TGCGCCAGCACCCTACAGGGATCCTATAATTCACCCCTCCACTTT. Protein: CASTLQGSYNSPLHF.

The J gene is TRBJ2-2, the V gene TRBV7-2; TRBD1 matches at 7 bases. CDR3 size: 14 residues. Germline lookup yields CDR1 SGHTA and CDR2 FQGNSA. After removal of 5 bases from V and 4 bases from J, the junction contained 4 bases not matched to a gene. The CDR3 here is CASSPGQVTGELFF. CDR3 sequence (DNA): TGTGCCAGCAGCCCAGGACAGGTCACCGGGGAGCTGTTTTTT. Full variable domain (outside the CDR3, taken from reference TRBV7-2 and TRBJ2-2): GAGVSQSPSNKVTEKGKDVELRCDPISGHTALYWYRQSLGQGLEFLIYFQGNSAPDKSGLPSDRFSAERTGGSVSTLTIQRTQQEDSAVYLCASSPGQVTGELFFGEGSRLTVL.

The gene calls are TRBV6-6 and TRBJ1-2, with 10 bases identical to TRBD1. CDR1 and CDR2 from the germline V gene are MNHNY and SVGAGI (reference sequence). There are 15 residues in the CDR3. The ends lost 4 bases at V and 8 bases at J; junction bases unmatched: 10. The CDR3 reads CASSSTGQGFGGYTF. Written as DNA, the CDR3 is TGTGCCAGCAGTTCGACGGGACAGGGGTTCGGCGGCTACACCTTC.

The V call is TRBV6-1, the J call TRBJ2-7, with D perhaps matching TRBD1 (5 bases). The germline V gene has CDR1 MNHNS and CDR2 SASEGT. The CDR3 runs 15 residues. Trimming took 3 bases from V and 1 from J, leaving 13 bases between them. In nucleotides, the CDR3 is TGTGCCAGCAGTGAGTTCAGGGTAGAGTCCTACGAGCAGTACTTC. It specifies CASSEFRVESYEQYF.

This chain joins TRBV13 and TRBJ2-1; TRBD2 agrees at 7 bases. The CDR3 has 16 amino acids. Unmatched junction bases numbered 13, after V lost 5 bases and J lost 6 bases. Germline V gene data show CDR1 as PRHDT and CDR2 as FYEKMQ (reference sequence). CDR3 nucleotide sequence: TGTGCCAGCAGCGAGGCGGGAGAAATTAGGGGCAATGAGCAGTTCTTC. As protein: CASSEAGEIRGNEQFF. Using reference TRBV13 and TRBJ2-1 for the parts outside the CDR3, the full variable domain is AAGVIQSPRHLIKEKRETATLKCYPIPRHDTVYWYQQGPGQDPQFLISFYEKMQSDKGSIPDRFSAQQFSDYHSELNMSSLELGDSALYFCASSEAGEIRGNEQFFGPGTRLTVL.

This clone was seen more than once but under ten times. The gene calls are TRBV19 and TRBJ1-5; 7 bases agree with TRBD1. The junction had 2 bases not matched to a gene; V was cut back by 3 bases and J by 6 bases. This CDR3 is 13 amino acids long. Germline loops: CDR1 LNHDA, CDR2 SQIVND (reference sequence). The CDR3 DNA is TGTGCCAGTAGTATGTCAGGGGGTCAGCCCCAGCATTTT. Amino acids: CASSMSGGQPQHF.

The gene calls are TRBV6-5 and TRBJ2-7; 8 bases are shared with TRBD1. V trimming: 6 bases; J trimming: 7 bases; junction bases outside the gene matches: 5. Germline assignment: CDR1 MNHEY and CDR2 SVGAGI. This CDR3 region has 12 residues. Here the CDR3 DNA reads TGTGCCAGCAGACAGGGGGTGAGAGAGCAGTACTTC. Its protein is CASRQGVREQYF.

V gene TRBV6-1 combines with J gene TRBJ1-4, with D unclear. The CDR3 spans 12 residues. Looked up from germline, CDR1 is MNHNS and CDR2 is SASEGT. Trimming left V 11 bases short and J 1 base short, with 8 bases between. Here the CDR3 reads CAARQTNEKLFF. CDR3 nucleotide sequence: TGTGCCGCGAGGCAAACTAATGAAAAACTGTTTTTT.

As regards this clone: This could be a read error, since a much larger clone is one nucleotide away. This rearrangement joins TRBV11-3 to TRBJ1-2; 7 nucleotides match TRBD1. The CDR3 is 12 amino acids. The germline CDR1 and CDR2 sequences are SGHNT and YENEEA. The trim removed 5 bases at V and 8 bases at J, leaving 5 bases unmatched. This CDR3 is CASSPGGFGYTF. The CDR3 DNA reads as TGTGCCAGCAGCCCAGGGGGGTTCGGCTACACCTTC.

The rearrangement links TRBV6-6 to TRBJ1-1, with 8 bases aligning to TRBD1. Unmatched junction bases numbered 13, after V lost 6 bases and J lost 7 bases. This CDR3 has 15 amino acids. The germline gives CDR1 MNHNY, CDR2 SVGAGI (reference sequence). CDR3 sequence reads: CASSQRGQVISEAFF. For the CDR3, the DNA is TGTGCCAGCAGCCAAAGGGGACAGGTGATAAGTGAAGCTTTCTTT.

The V call is TRBV6-6, the J call TRBJ2-7; D possibly corresponds to TRBD1 (5 bases). V lost 5 bases and J 0 bases, leaving 11 bases between the germline ends. Per the germline V gene, CDR1 is MNHNY and CDR2 is SVGAGI (reference sequence). CDR3 size: 14 residues. CDR3 nucleotides: TGTGCCAGCAGTCCCGACAGAAGCTCCTACGAGCAGTACTTC. This gives the protein CASSPDRSSYEQYF.

This chain uses TRBV27 with TRBJ2-1; no clear D. The CDR3 loop spans 14 amino acids. Germline V gene lookup returns CDR1 MNHEY and CDR2 SMNVEV (reference sequence). The V and J ends lost 5 bases and 6 bases respectively, with 14 bases between them. CDR3 protein: CASSPYGAVNEQFF. The DNA of the CDR3 is TGTGCCAGCAGTCCCTACGGAGCAGTCAATGAGCAGTTCTTC.

The chain employs TRBV6-5 and TRBJ2-7; the D is unclear. Per germline, CDR1 MNHEY and CDR2 SVGAGI. V lost 1 base and J 2 bases, leaving 12 bases between the germline ends. The CDR3 has 15 amino acids. Here the CDR3 reads CASSYLTSDTYEQYF. In DNA, the CDR3 is TGTGCCAGCAGTTACTTGACAAGTGATACCTACGAGCAGTACTTC.

This sequence joins TRBV9 and TRBJ1-1; tentatively, D is TRBD1 (5 bases). CDR1 SGDLS and CDR2 YYNGEE come from the germline V gene. The CDR3 is 13 residues long. V lost 4 bases and J 1 base, leaving 8 bases between the germline ends. The DNA of the CDR3 is TGTGCCAGCAGCAGGCAGGGGAACACTGAAGCTTTCTTT. As protein: CASSRQGNTEAFF.

The chain employs TRBV4-2 and TRBJ2-7, with TRBD2 matching over 8 bases. J gave up 0 bases and V 1 base, and 5 bases lay outside the gene matches. This CDR3 contains 16 residues. Germline V gene sequence: CDR1 LGHNA, CDR2 YNFKEQ. CDR3: CASSQGVSGSSYEQYF. The DNA for the CDR3 is TGTGCCAGCAGCCAAGGTGTGAGCGGGAGCTCCTACGAGCAGTACTTC.

CDR3 coding DNA: TGTGCCTGGGGGGAGGGGGTAGATGGGAATGGCTACACCTTC. This translates into CAWGEGVDGNGYTF. The V and J genes are TRBV6-1 and TRBJ1-2, with D possibly being TRBD1 (6 bases). V was cut by 11 bases and J by 6 bases, with 22 bases left in between. The CDR3 is 14 residues long. Per the germline V gene, CDR1 is MNHNS and CDR2 is SASEGT.